A selection of T cell receptor beta chains follows, all from one sample in a study of blood T cell repertoires in COVID-19. Sequenced by immunoSEQ multiplex PCR; TCRdb stores in-frame clones only, minus some. In the table there are about 96,000 clones, around 80% of which are singletons. Input material: peripheral blood. These receptors all stem from a man aged 45 to 65 who had recovered from COVID-19. CDR3s include the opening cysteine and the closing phenylalanine or tryptophan. Fields, in order: V gene, J gene, D gene, clone size, CDR3 protein, CDR3 DNA. A D gene is named only where the DNA matches it firmly. Clone size is stated in some rows and not others, as once, few, many or a class when expanded.

TRBV7-2	TRBJ2-3	-	-	CASSLDPTRDTQYF	TGTGCCAGCAGCTTAGATCCGACCAGGGATACGCAGTATTTT
TRBV7-3	TRBJ1-2	-	-	CASSKNPGSDGYTF	TGTGCCAGCAGCAAAAACCCGGGGTCGGATGGCTACACCTTC
TRBV19	TRBJ2-7	TRBD2	once	CASSIRPRLAGEEQYF	TGTGCCAGTAGTATCCGACCCCGGCTAGCGGGAGAAGAGCAGTACTTC
TRBV6-2/TRBV6-3	TRBJ2-1	TRBD2	-	CASSRQTGTSGYNEQFF	TGTGCCAGCAGTCGTCAAACCGGGACTAGCGGTTACAATGAGCAGTTCTTC
TRBV6-5	TRBJ1-3	-	many	CASRSGLGNTIYF	TGTGCCAGCAGGTCGGGACTTGGAAACACCATATATTTT
TRBV7-9	TRBJ2-1	-	-	CASSLAGGNEQFF	TGTGCCAGCAGCTTAGCGGGAGGCAATGAGCAGTTCTTC
TRBV29-1	TRBJ2-2	TRBD2	-	CSVEGRGVNTGELFF	TGCAGCGTTGAAGGTCGGGGGGTGAACACCGGGGAGCTGTTTTTT
TRBV5-1	TRBJ1-1	-	-	CASSLFQGMNTEAFF	TGCGCCAGCAGCTTGTTTCAGGGGATGAACACTGAAGCTTTCTTT
TRBV19	TRBJ2-6	-	-	CASRGDSTSGANVLTF	TGTGCCAGTAGAGGAGACAGCACCTCTGGGGCCAACGTCCTGACTTTC
TRBV4-3	TRBJ1-2	-	once	CASSQVGANYGYTF	TGCGCCAGCAGCCAAGTGGGGGCCAACTATGGCTACACCTTC
TRBV2	TRBJ2-5	TRBD1	-	CASTSDRGSETQYF	TGTGCCAGCACCTCGGACAGGGGATCGGAGACCCAGTACTTC
TRBV7-9	TRBJ1-2	TRBD1	medium-sized	CASSSRGGGIGGYTF	TGTGCCAGCAGTTCTAGAGGGGGCGGTATTGGTGGCTACACCTTC
TRBV11-3	TRBJ2-5	TRBD2	-	CASSLGSRGGETQYF	TGTGCCAGCAGCTTAGGGTCCCGGGGGGGAGAGACCCAGTACTTC
TRBV18	TRBJ2-3	TRBD2	few	CASSPTSSGIPDTQYF	TGTGCCAGCTCACCGACTTCCAGCGGGATCCCAGATACGCAGTATTTT
TRBV5-6	TRBJ2-7	-	-	CASSFQGGEQYF	TGTGCCAGCAGCTTCCAGGGAGGCGAGCAGTACTTC
TRBV21-1	TRBJ2-3	-	-	CASSKGGLAGGHADTQYF	TGTGCCAGCAGCAAAGGTGGGCTAGCGGGAGGGCACGCAGATACGCAGTATTTT
TRBV10-2	TRBJ2-3	-	-	CASNDGRGGTQYF	TGCGCCAGCAACGATGGGAGAGGCGGTACGCAGTATTTT
TRBV3-1/TRBV3-2	TRBJ2-1	-	once	CASSQEGRGLSSYNEQFF	TGTGCCAGCAGCCAAGAGGGCAGGGGCCTGAGCTCCTACAATGAGCAGTTCTTC
TRBV5-1	TRBJ2-2	-	few	CASSLAQTNTGELFF	TGCGCCAGCAGCTTGGCCCAGACGAACACCGGGGAGCTGTTTTTT
TRBV9	TRBJ2-5	-	-	CASSIEAAQETQYF	TGTGCCAGCAGCATTGAAGCCGCCCAAGAGACCCAGTACTTC
TRBV7-9	TRBJ2-1	-	-	CASSSGTFNEQFF	TGTGCCAGCAGCTCCGGGACTTTCAATGAGCAGTTCTTC
TRBV7-6	TRBJ1-1	-	-	CASSLETTGAEAFF	TGTGCCAGCAGCTTAGAAACCACAGGCGCCGAAGCTTTCTTT
TRBV11-2	TRBJ2-2	-	-	CASSEGLASGELFF	TGTGCCAGCAGCGAGGGCCTAGCGTCCGGGGAGCTGTTTTTT
TRBV19	TRBJ2-4	-	-	CASSIVAGKQDIQYF	TGTGCCAGTAGTATAGTGGCAGGGAAACAAGACATTCAGTACTTC
TRBV11-2	TRBJ2-5	-	-	CASSLTGLETQYF	TGTGCCAGCAGCTTGACAGGTTTGGAGACCCAGTACTTC
TRBV12-3/TRBV12-4	TRBJ2-5	-	few	CASSSTWTQYF	TGTGCCAGCAGCTCTACTTGGACCCAGTACTTC
TRBV12-3/TRBV12-4	TRBJ2-7	-	once	CASSFRGRHEQYF	TGTGCCAGCAGTTTTCGGGGGAGGCACGAGCAGTACTTC
TRBV24-1	TRBJ2-1	TRBD1	-	CATSEPGQDHNEQFF	TGTGCCACCAGTGAGCCGGGACAGGACCACAATGAGCAGTTCTTC
TRBV19	TRBJ1-1	-	-	CASKDRLNTEAFF	TGTGCCAGTAAAGACAGGCTGAACACTGAAGCTTTCTTT
TRBV5-5	TRBJ1-6	TRBD1	-	CASSLGTANSPLHF	TGTGCCAGCAGCCTAGGGACAGCAAATTCACCCCTCCACTTT
TRBV13	TRBJ1-2	-	-	CASSLVSGGQGYTF	TGTGCCAGCAGCCTAGTAAGCGGGGGGCAAGGCTACACCTTC
TRBV5-1	TRBJ2-2	TRBD2	-	CASSLRLAGSTGELFF	TGCGCCAGCAGCCTAAGACTAGCGGGGAGTACCGGGGAGCTGTTTTTT
TRBV5-4	TRBJ2-2	-	-	CASSRLGQNTGELFF	TGTGCCAGCAGCCGTCTGGGACAGAACACCGGGGAGCTGTTTTTT
TRBV6-6	TRBJ2-1	-	-	CASSYPGPTGNEQFF	TGTGCCAGCAGCTATCCAGGCCCGACAGGCAATGAGCAGTTCTTC
TRBV7-9	TRBJ1-2	-	-	CASSRTGSYGYTF	TGTGCCAGCAGCCGAACAGGGAGCTATGGCTACACCTTC
TRBV12-3/TRBV12-4	TRBJ1-2	-	-	CASSLSGARGYTF	TGTGCCAGCAGTTTATCTGGGGCTCGGGGCTACACCTTC
TRBV30	TRBJ1-6	TRBD1	-	CAWSGDSYNSPLHF	TGTGCCTGGTCCGGGGACAGCTATAATTCACCCCTCCACTTT
TRBV6-1	TRBJ1-3	-	few	CASSDRLSGNTIYF	TGTGCCAGCAGTGACAGGCTCTCTGGAAACACCATATATTTT
TRBV4-2	TRBJ2-1	TRBD2	-	CASSRISGGANEQFF	TGTGCCAGCAGCCGAATTAGCGGGGGGGCAAATGAGCAGTTCTTC
TRBV30	TRBJ1-1	-	-	CAWSVSRVNTEAFF	TGTGCCTGGAGTGTATCCAGGGTGAACACTGAAGCTTTCTTT
TRBV6-2/TRBV6-3	TRBJ2-2	-	-	CASSYLQGPGELFF	TGTGCCAGCAGTTACCTACAGGGCCCCGGGGAGCTGTTTTTT
TRBV20-1	TRBJ1-5	-	-	CSASTGSTQPQHF	TGCAGTGCTAGTACAGGGAGTACTCAGCCCCAGCATTTT
TRBV3-1/TRBV3-2	TRBJ2-1	TRBD2	once	CASSQPLAGGFYNEQFF	TGTGCCAGCAGCCAACCACTAGCGGGGGGGTTTTACAATGAGCAGTTCTTC
TRBV28	TRBJ1-4	-	-	CASSFQGGEKLFF	TGTGCCAGCAGTTTTCAGGGTGGGGAAAAACTGTTTTTT
TRBV7-3	TRBJ1-1	TRBD1	-	CASSVTGTANTEAFF	TGTGCCAGCAGCGTAACCGGGACAGCGAACACTGAAGCTTTCTTT